The 14 T cell receptor beta chains listed next were all sequenced from one sample in a study of Ad26.COV2.S vaccination and SARS-CoV-2 variants. Noted treatment: some 20 received Ad26.COV2.S at low or high dose, single or two shots; roughly five received placebo; per-sample allocation not given. Following the first vaccine or placebo injection, samples were taken on day 63. Repertoires were generated with immunoSEQ multiplex PCR, while TCRdb's copy carries only in-frame clones and drops some. The profile shows under 600,000 clones, 89% of them singletons. This material consisted of peripheral blood, taken in a trial of Ad26.COV2.S vaccine versus placebo. The receptor set was obtained from a person aged 18-65 years who received the Ad26.COV2.S COVID-19 vaccine or a placebo.

This chain uses TRBV11-2 with TRBJ2-7, with 8 bases fitting TRBD1. CDR1 is SGHAT, CDR2 FQNNGV, per germline. This CDR3 spans 18 amino acids. The J segment lost 2 bases and the V segment lost 0 bases, leaving 12 bases of the junction unmatched. The CDR3 spells CASSLDKGTWGQAYEQYF. The CDR3 nucleotides read TGTGCCAGCAGCTTAGATAAGGGAACTTGGGGACAGGCCTACGAGCAGTACTTC.

This sequence joins TRBV19 and TRBJ1-4; TRBD1 matches at 10 bases. CDR1 is LNHDA, CDR2 SQIVND, per germline (reference sequence). This CDR3 spans 16 amino acids. Losses at the gene ends were 5 bases for V and 0 bases for J; bases not matched to a gene: 3. The CDR3 nucleotides read TGTGCCAGTAGTCACGGGACAGGGGCAACTAATGAAAAACTGTTTTTT. This codes for CASSHGTGATNEKLFF.

This clone has just one count. V gene TRBV19 combines with J gene TRBJ2-7; perhaps TRBD2 as D (6 bases). V shed 3 bases and J shed 5 bases, with 11 bases lying between them. This CDR3 contains 13 residues. From germline, CDR1 is LNHDA and CDR2 SQIVND (reference sequence). The CDR3 DNA reads TGTGCCAGTAGTATGTGGAGGGCCCACGAGCAGTACTTC. It specifies CASSMWRAHEQYF.

This clone came up a few times. V and J are TRBV5-4 and TRBJ1-1, with D hard to call. The V end was cut by 4 bases, the J end by 5 bases, with 6 bases between. Germline assignment: CDR1 SGHNT and CDR2 YYREEE (reference sequence). This CDR3 is built from 11 residues. CDR3 bases: TGTGCCAGCAGCAGGGAGACTGAAGCTTTCTTT. Translated: CASSRETEAFF.

The chain is built from TRBV2 and TRBJ1-2; perhaps TRBD1 as D (5 bases). The V end lost 6 bases, the J end lost 8 bases, and 19 bases lay between the germline ends. The CDR3 extends over 14 amino acids. Per the germline V gene, CDR1 is SNHLY and CDR2 is FYNNEI. The CDR3 here is CASSLEGPQSGYTF. DNA for the CDR3: TGTGCCAGCAGCCTAGAGGGACCACAGAGCGGCTACACCTTC.

The chain carries TRBV2 and TRBJ2-2, with no clear D. The CDR3 has 11 amino acids. V was pared by 3 bases and J by 7 bases, with 3 bases between. CDR1 and CDR2 (germline): SNHLY, FYNNEI. CDR3 DNA sequence: TGTGCCAGCAGTGAGATCGGGGAGCTGTTTTTT. Its translation is CASSEIGELFF.

The chain is built from TRBV27 and TRBJ1-5, with unresolved D. V gave up 6 bases and J gave up 4 bases, with 13 bases separating them. Germline V gives CDR1 MNHEY, CDR2 SMNVEV (reference sequence). This CDR3 region has 14 residues. The DNA for the CDR3 is TGTGCCAGCAGCGTAGGCCGGTTGAATCAGCCCCAGCATTTT. Translation gives CASSVGRLNQPQHF.

This clone was seen just once. The chain carries TRBV11-3 and TRBJ2-2; perhaps TRBD2 as D (5 bases). The germline V gene has CDR1 SGHNT and CDR2 YENEEA. There are 13 residues in the CDR3. V was shortened by 0 bases and J by 13 bases, with 12 bases between the two germline ends. CDR3 loop: CASSLDGIGGLFF. CDR3 DNA: TGTGCCAGCAGCTTAGACGGAATCGGAGGGCTGTTTTTT. Complete variable domain (other parts from reference TRBV11-3 and TRBJ2-2): EAGVVQSPRYKIIEKKQPVAFWCNPISGHNTLYWYLQNLGQGPELLIRYENEEAVDDSQLPKDRFSAERLKGVDSTLKIQPAELGDSAVYLCASSLDGIGGLFFGEGSRLTVL.

The chain links TRBV7-8 to TRBJ2-3, with a possible D match to TRBD2 (6 bases). CDR1 and CDR2 (germline): SGHVS, FQNEAQ. The CDR3 length is 13 residues. V shed 4 bases and J shed 9 bases, with 14 bases lying between them. DNA for the CDR3: TGTGCCAGCAGCTCCCGGGGGAGCAAGACGCAGTATTTT. Translating it yields CASSSRGSKTQYF.

A note on this clone: Other DNA variants within this sample encode the same CDR3. The genes are TRBV28 and TRBJ1-1; D unresolved. The CDR3 spans 13 residues. From germline, CDR1 is MDHEN and CDR2 SYDVKM. Trimming removed 1 base at V and 0 bases at J, with 3 bases between. CDR3 bases: TGTGCCAGCAGTTTATCACTGAACACTGAAGCTTTCTTT. It encodes CASSLSLNTEAFF.

This chain connects TRBV7-2 to TRBJ1-2; no clear D gene. The V and J ends lost 1 base and 9 bases respectively, with 15 bases between them. The CDR3 extends over 14 amino acids. Germline assignment: CDR1 SGHTA and CDR2 FQGNSA. The CDR3 sequence is CASSLVVGSRSYTF. CDR3 coding DNA: TGTGCCAGCAGCTTAGTTGTCGGCTCCCGGAGCTACACCTTC.

The chain has TRBV9 and TRBJ1-1; D unresolved. CDR1 and CDR2 (germline): SGDLS, YYNGEE. There are 15 residues in the CDR3. V was clipped by 0 bases and J by 5 bases, with 14 bases between them. This CDR3 is CASSVAMSGDTEAFF. As DNA, the CDR3 is TGTGCCAGCAGCGTAGCGATGTCTGGGGATACTGAAGCTTTCTTT.

The DNA for the CDR3 is TGTGCCAGCAGCTTGAGACTAGACTCCTACAATGAGCAGTTCTTC. Translation: CASSLRLDSYNEQFF. The chain is built from TRBV5-5 and TRBJ2-1, with D possibly matching TRBD2 (6 bases). V was cut by 1 base and J by 0 bases, with 8 bases left in between. The CDR3 runs 15 residues. Germline V CDR1 and CDR2: SGHKS, YYEKEE (reference sequence).

The V gene is TRBV6-1, the J gene TRBJ1-2; 9 nucleotides line up with TRBD1. Germline V gene lookup returns CDR1 MNHNS and CDR2 SASEGT. The CDR3 has 16 amino acids. V lost 3 bases to trimming and J lost 1 base; unmatched junction nucleotides: 6. CDR3 DNA sequence: TGTGCCAGCAGTGAGCCGGGACAGGGTAATAACTATGGCTACACCTTC. Translation gives CASSEPGQGNNYGYTF.